Following are 6 T cell receptor beta chains from one sample sequenced in a study of blood T cell repertoires in COVID-19 (dated by TCRdb to 2018 to 2021). The protocol used for the library was the immunoSEQ multiplex PCR assay. Imported from immuneACCESS, the table was reduced by TCRdb to in-frame sequences with V and J called. These copies leave out some clones; in studies compared against another copy, an unresolved V gene accounts for under half, and the cause of the remainder is not known. This sample is represented by some 96,000 clones; around 85% of them were singletons. The ten largest clones take up about 13% of the sample. The sequenced sample consisted of peripheral blood. All receptors derive from a human donor in a cohort sampled during active COVID-19.

The gene calls are TRBV7-2 and TRBJ2-7; TRBD1 is a possible D gene (5 bases). The CDR3 runs 16 residues. In germline, CDR1 is SGHTA, CDR2 FQGNSA. The V gene lost 0 bases and the J gene lost 0 bases, with 12 bases spanning the gap. The CDR3 spells CASSLAGGASSYEQYF. The DNA for the CDR3 is TGTGCCAGCAGCTTAGCGGGTGGGGCGAGCTCCTACGAGCAGTACTTC.

This clone was detected once. The chain links TRBV6-6 to TRBJ2-5; 12 nucleotides align to TRBD1. Germline CDR1 MNHNY, CDR2 SVGAGI (reference sequence). The CDR3 is 16 amino acids. Trimming cost V 7 bases and J 2 bases; bases outside gene matches: 8. The CDR3 nucleotides are TGTGCCAGCACCAGAAGGGACAGGGGGCATCAAGAGACCCAGTACTTC. Amino acid sequence: CASTRRDRGHQETQYF.

V and J are TRBV9 and TRBJ2-1; perhaps TRBD1 as D (6 bases). With 2 bases removed from V and 0 bases from J, the gap between germline ends came to 12 bases. The CDR3 extends over 16 amino acids. From germline, CDR1 is SGDLS and CDR2 YYNGEE. The CDR3 sequence: CASSVAGVSSYNEQFF. CDR3 DNA sequence: TGTGCCAGCAGCGTCGCAGGGGTGTCCTCCTACAATGAGCAGTTCTTC.

This clone was detected once. For the CDR3, the DNA is TGTGCCAGCAGCCGACAGGGCGACAATCAGCCCCAGCATTTT. Translated, it gives CASSRQGDNQPQHF. The chain combines TRBV7-8 with TRBJ1-5, with 7 bases fitting TRBD1. The CDR3 length is 14 residues. The germline V gene encodes CDR1 SGHVS and CDR2 FQNEAQ. Losses at the gene ends were 5 bases for V and 3 bases for J; bases not matched to a gene: 4.

As regards this clone: Other DNA variants within this sample encode the same CDR3. V and J are TRBV19 and TRBJ1-5; D not resolved. CDR3 length: 15 amino acids. Germline V gives CDR1 LNHDA, CDR2 SQIVND (reference sequence). V lost 3 bases to trimming and J lost 0 bases, with 9 bases between them. CDR3 sequence (DNA): TGTGCCAGTAGTATTTCGAGGGATAGCAATCAGCCCCAGCATTTT. The encoded protein is CASSISRDSNQPQHF. Together with reference TRBV19 and TRBJ1-5, the CDR3 gives the full variable domain: DGGITQSPKYLFRKEGQNVTLSCEQNLNHDAMYWYRQDPGQGLRLIYYSQIVNDFQKGDIAEGYSVSREKKESFPLTVTSAQKNPTAFYLCASSISRDSNQPQHFGDGTRLSIL.

The chain joins TRBV30 to TRBJ1-1; D remains ambiguous. This CDR3 contains 14 residues. The V end was cut by 1 base, the J end by 2 bases, with 11 bases between. CDR1 and CDR2 (germline): GTSNPN, SVGIG (reference sequence). The CDR3 bases are TGTGCCTGGAGTGGGCAAACAGTAAACACTGAAGCTTTCTTT. It codes for CAWSGQTVNTEAFF.